This TCR beta chain was identified during a study of blood T cell repertoires in COVID-19. Study in general: Samples taken during acute and convalescent COVID-19 were collected in the United States, Italy and Spain. In each case, the material was cDNA or gDNA derived from T cells, B-cell-depleted T cells, or PBMCs.

Participants' own reports of clinical history determined their cohort assignment. In the study's own analysis: Estimation of nucleated cell counts was performed using reference gene primer amplification. Profiling relied on immunoSEQ multiplex PCR, and the TCRdb table lists in-frame clones only, not all of them. V and J calls and clone size are as listed in that table; D and trimming were resolved from the DNA. Of 250,000 to 300,000 clones detected, around 93% appear once; the ten largest clones hold 0.95% to 1.5%. The CDR3 has 12 residues. The V gene lost 3 bases and the J gene lost 6 bases, with 8 bases spanning the gap. CDR1 is MNHEY and CDR2 is SMNVEV in the germline V gene (reference sequence).

This receptor was obtained from a human donor in a cohort exposed to, infected with or recovered from COVID-19 (not recorded which). The donor label of this sample is uncertain. The gene calls are TRBV27 and TRBJ1-2, with D unclear. Material for sequencing was PBMCs or T cells enriched from blood (not recorded which). DNA of the CDR3: TGTGCCAGCAGTTTTGCAGGCGATGGCTACACCTTC. The encoded protein is CASSFAGDGYTF.